One and the same sample provided the 5 T cell receptor beta chains below, sequenced in a study of blood T cell repertoires in COVID-19. The repertoire was sequenced with immunoSEQ multiplex PCR; TCRdb's copy has only in-frame clones and lacks some. The sample lists 75,000 to 95,000 clones, 72% seen once, with around 25% in the top ten. Input material: peripheral blood. The receptors come from a woman in her sixties or seventies in a cohort sampled during active or convalescent COVID-19.

As regards this clone: Different DNA sequences within this sample yield the same CDR3. The V call is TRBV9, the J call TRBJ2-5; D remains ambiguous. Trimming took off 0 bases at V and 3 bases at J, with 6 bases between the two ends. The germline V gene encodes CDR1 SGDLS and CDR2 YYNGEE. The CDR3 totals 13 residues. The CDR3 DNA sequence: TGTGCCAGCAGCGTAGGATCGGAAGAGACCCAGTACTTC. Its protein is CASSVGSEETQYF.

The chain joins TRBV27 to TRBJ1-6; 7 bases match TRBD1. CDR3 length equals 17 residues. V lost 8 bases and J lost 4; bases outside the gene matches: 14. Germline V gene sequence: CDR1 MNHEY, CDR2 SMNVEV (reference sequence). CDR3 bases: TGTGCCAGCTTGCCCACCGGGACAGCCAGATATAATTCACCCCTCCACTTT. As protein: CASLPTGTARYNSPLHF.

The chain carries TRBV6-6 and TRBJ2-1; a weak D match, TRBD2 (5 bases). The V end lost 3 bases, the J end lost 8 bases, and 17 bases lay between the germline ends. The V gene's germline CDR1 is MNHNY and CDR2 SVGAGI (reference sequence). CDR3 size: 15 residues. CDR3: CASSYPGSINHEQFF. The CDR3 nucleotides read TGTGCCAGCAGTTATCCGGGGTCCATTAATCATGAGCAGTTCTTC.

This chain links TRBV27 with TRBJ1-1; D unresolved. The V end lost 1 base, the J end lost 4 bases, and 13 bases lay between the germline ends. Looked up from germline, CDR1 is MNHEY and CDR2 is SMNVEV (reference sequence). The CDR3 consists of 15 residues. CDR3 sequence: CASSLYAYGGTEAFF. CDR3 DNA: TGTGCCAGCAGTTTATACGCTTACGGAGGCACTGAAGCTTTCTTT.

The chain uses TRBV4-3 and TRBJ1-6; D unclear. The germline V gene encodes CDR1 LGHNA and CDR2 YSLEER. The germline V and J ends were trimmed by 3 bases and 0 bases, with 9 bases remaining between them. CDR3 length: 16 residues. Here the CDR3 reads CASSQRSSSYNSPLHF. Here the CDR3 DNA reads TGCGCCAGCAGCCAGCGGTCGAGCTCCTATAATTCACCCCTCCACTTT.